One and the same sample provided the 21 T cell receptor beta chains below, sequenced in a study of T cell responses to AZD1222 COVID-19 vaccine. Method: immunoSEQ multiplex PCR; TCRdb's copy keeps in-frame clones and lacks some. The table includes about 160,000 clones, around nine tenths detected once. The sample here was peripheral blood, taken on day 0 of AZD1222 vaccination. These receptors were collected from an adult in good health.

The genes are TRBV5-5 and TRBJ2-2; 12 positions agree with TRBD2. Germline V gene data show CDR1 as SGHKS and CDR2 as YYEKEE (reference sequence). This CDR3 has 15 amino acids. V shed 3 bases and J 4 bases; nucleotides not matched to a gene: 1. CDR3: CASSSSGGVTGELFF. The CDR3 region has the DNA TGTGCCAGCAGCTCTAGCGGGGGGGTCACCGGGGAGCTGTTTTTT.

The rearrangement links TRBV28 to TRBJ1-1; D uncertain. Trimming shortened V by 8 bases and J by 6 bases, and 16 bases separated the two germline ends. From germline, CDR1 is MDHEN and CDR2 SYDVKM. The CDR3 is 13 residues long. Here the CDR3 DNA reads TGTGCCAGCCTAGACGACATTCATCCTGAAGCTTTCTTT. Its translation is CASLDDIHPEAFF.

The chain couples TRBV5-5 to TRBJ2-7; 7 bases are shared with TRBD1. Trimming at V came to 0 bases and at J to 3 bases, leaving 6 bases not matched to a gene. Germline loops: CDR1 SGHKS, CDR2 YYEKEE (reference sequence). This CDR3 spans 15 amino acids. CDR3 DNA: TGTGCCAGCAGCTTGGATCCCCAGGGGGACTACGAGCAGTACTTC. This translates into CASSLDPQGDYEQYF.

The chain recombines TRBV21-1 with TRBJ1-2; the table assigns TRBD1, which was not confirmed against the DNA. TRBV21-1 corresponds to a pseudogene. This CDR3 comprises 14 residues. The DNA of the CDR3 is TGTGCCAGCAGCAAAGGGACAGGGTATTATGGCTACACCTTC. It encodes CASSKGTGYYGYTF.

The DNA for the CDR3 is TGTGCCAGCAGCTCCATGACAGGACCGTCACCCCTCCACTTT. Protein: CASSSMTGPSPLHF. The chain joins TRBV7-2 to TRBJ1-6; TRBD1 might be the D (6 bases). The CDR3 spans 14 residues. Germline values: CDR1 SGHTA, CDR2 FQGNSA. Trimming pared 4 bases from V and 10 bases from J, leaving 14 bases between.

The chain employs TRBV24-1 and TRBJ1-5; D remains unclear. This CDR3 region has 14 residues. Trimming removed 4 bases at V and 7 bases at J, with 13 bases between. From germline, CDR1 is KGHDR and CDR2 SFDVKD. The CDR3 bases are TGTGCCACCAGTGACCCAACAGTAGGACAGCCCCAGCATTTT. Protein sequence: CATSDPTVGQPQHF.

This clone was seen a few times. This chain joins TRBV6-6 and TRBJ1-5; 7 bases agree with TRBD1. Germline V gene lookup returns CDR1 MNHNY and CDR2 SVGAGI (reference sequence). This CDR3 has 14 residues. The J segment lost 5 bases and the V segment lost 6 bases, leaving 7 bases of the junction unmatched. CDR3 loop: CASSQDRRYQPQHF. CDR3 bases: TGTGCCAGCAGCCAGGACAGGCGCTATCAGCCCCAGCATTTT.

On this clone itself: Different DNA sequences within this sample yield the same CDR3. The J gene is TRBJ1-1, the V gene TRBV6-5; D gene unclear. The CDR3 sequence is 14 residues long. The germline CDR1 and CDR2 sequences are MNHEY and SVGAGI. V gave up 0 bases and J gave up 5 bases, with 10 bases separating them. CDR3 protein: CASSYSRARTEAFF. CDR3 coding DNA: TGTGCCAGCAGTTACTCCCGGGCGAGAACTGAAGCTTTCTTT.

This chain links TRBV3-1 (or the pseudogene TRBV3-2) with TRBJ1-2, with a weak D call TRBD1 (6 bases). This CDR3 comprises 16 residues. Trimming cost V 3 bases and J 8 bases, with 22 bases left between them. Germline assignment: CDR1 LGHDT and CDR2 YNNKEL (reference sequence). The CDR3 nucleotides read TGTGCCAGCAGCCAGATCCTGGGAGAATTCGGGGGCGGCTACACCTTC. Translating it yields CASSQILGEFGGGYTF.

V usage is TRBV28 and J usage is TRBJ1-6; unclear D gene. Germline values: CDR1 MDHEN, CDR2 SYDVKM. The CDR3 is made up of 14 amino acids. V dropped 7 bases and J dropped 6 bases, with 13 bases sitting between them. DNA of the CDR3: TGTGCCAGCACCCCCGGGGAGCTTAATTCACCCCTCCACTTT. Translated, it gives CASTPGELNSPLHF.

This clone showed up just once. The chain couples TRBV18 to TRBJ2-7; 11 positions agree with TRBD2. Germline CDR1 KGHSH, CDR2 LQKENI. V trimming: 3 bases; J trimming: 0 bases; junction bases outside the gene matches: 4. The CDR3 has 16 amino acids. The CDR3 here is CASSPGLAESSYEQYF. The DNA for the CDR3 is TGTGCCAGCTCACCGGGACTAGCGGAGAGCTCCTACGAGCAGTACTTC.

The gene calls are TRBV12-3 or TRBV12-4 and TRBJ2-7; D uncertain. The CDR3 length is 13 residues. Deletions cut 3 bases from V and 4 bases from J, with 10 bases between. The CDR3 protein is CASSLGTDYEQYF. The CDR3 nucleotides read TGTGCCAGCAGTTTGGGCACGGATTACGAGCAGTACTTC.

This clone was seen a handful of times. The same CDR3 arises from other DNA sequences in this sample as well. The V and J genes are TRBV7-2 and TRBJ2-7; no definite D call. The CDR3 has 12 amino acids. V was clipped by 5 bases and J by 5 bases, with 10 bases between them. CDR1 is SGHTA and CDR2 is FQGNSA in the germline V gene. The CDR3 loop reads CASSLALDEQYF. DNA for the CDR3: TGTGCCAGCAGCCTGGCCCTAGACGAGCAGTACTTC.

CDR3 region: CASSQVLDTSNYGYTF. The CDR3 DNA is TGCGCCAGCAGCCAAGTCTTGGACACCAGTAACTATGGCTACACCTTC. The chain uses TRBV4-3 and TRBJ1-2; tentative D call: TRBD1 (5 bases). Germline-derived CDR1 and CDR2 are LGHNA and YSLEER. V lost 1 base and J lost 1, with 13 bases in between. The CDR3 has 16 amino acids.

The CDR3 nucleotides are TGTGCCAGCAGCTTGGAATATCTGGCAGGGGTGAAAGAGACCCAGTACTTC. It is translated as CASSLEYLAGVKETQYF. The gene calls are TRBV5-4 and TRBJ2-5; D may be TRBD1 (6 bases). V was pared by 0 bases and J by 3 bases, with 18 bases between. Germline assignment: CDR1 SGHNT and CDR2 YYREEE (reference sequence). This CDR3 is built from 17 residues.

This CDR3 reads CASRVQGLTEAFF. The CDR3 nucleotides are TGTGCCAGCAGAGTACAGGGTCTCACTGAAGCTTTCTTT. V and J are TRBV7-9 and TRBJ1-1, with D possibly being TRBD1 (6 bases). Germline V lookup: CDR1 SEHNR, CDR2 FQNEAQ (reference sequence). This CDR3 region has 13 residues. The V end lost 6 bases, the J end lost 4 bases, and 12 bases lay between the germline ends.

This rearrangement joins TRBV28 to TRBJ1-1; D perhaps matches TRBD1 (6 bases). The germline CDR1 and CDR2 sequences are MDHEN and SYDVKM. Trimming took off 1 base at V and 5 bases at J, with 14 bases between the two ends. The length of the CDR3 is 15 residues. CDR3 sequence reads: CASSLLTGGATEAFF. The CDR3 nucleotides are TGTGCCAGCAGTTTATTGACCGGGGGCGCGACTGAAGCTTTCTTT.

The chain has TRBV15 and TRBJ1-5; D call uncertain. CDR3 length equals 18 residues. V gave up 1 base and J gave up 2 bases, with 18 bases separating them. Germline V gives CDR1 LNHNV, CDR2 YYDKDF (reference sequence). CDR3 coding DNA: TGTGCCACCAGCAGAGTTAGGACCTCCTCCTATGGCAATCAGCCCCAGCATTTT. It encodes CATSRVRTSSYGNQPQHF.

The genes are TRBV28 and TRBJ2-5; 7 bases fit TRBD2. Trimming cost V 6 bases and J 6 bases; bases outside gene matches: 16. This CDR3 has 16 residues. Germline CDR1 and CDR2: MDHEN and SYDVKM. In nucleotides, the CDR3 is TGTGCCAGCAGCCCTAGGTTTCGGGGGGTGGGGCAGACCCAGTACTTC. Protein: CASSPRFRGVGQTQYF.

J is TRBJ1-1 and V is TRBV7-8, with 7 bases fitting TRBD1. The V gene's germline CDR1 is SGHVS and CDR2 FQNEAQ. The CDR3 has 15 residues. V trimming: 3 bases; J trimming: 5 bases; junction bases outside the gene matches: 9. CDR3 region: CASSLKGGLWTEAFF. CDR3 sequence (DNA): TGTGCCAGCAGCTTGAAAGGGGGCCTTTGGACTGAAGCTTTCTTT.

In its sample, this clone was seen once. The chain joins TRBV5-1 to TRBJ2-1; no reliable D call. Trimming removed 0 bases at V and 0 bases at J, with 10 bases between. CDR1 is SGHRS and CDR2 is YFSETQ in the germline V gene. CDR3 size: 16 residues. CDR3 residues: CASSLGLVPSYNEQFF. The CDR3, as DNA: TGCGCCAGCAGCTTGGGTCTGGTTCCCTCCTACAATGAGCAGTTCTTC.